These T cell receptor beta chains were read from a single sample in a study of blood T cell repertoires in COVID-19. The assay was immunoSEQ multiplex PCR, and TCRdb's table has in-frame clones only and misses some. Here the sample spans about 180,000 clones, approximately 92% being singletons. The source material was PBMCs or T cells enriched from blood (not recorded which). The receptors originated from a woman in her thirties or forties with acute COVID-19. CDR3s include the opening cysteine and the closing phenylalanine or tryptophan. D genes are given only for firm matches. The listing skips clone size in some rows; elsewhere it reads once, few, many or a size class.

j_call,d_call,v_call,clone_size,cdr3_aa,cdr3_nt
TRBJ2-3,TRBD2,TRBV6-5,NA,CAIGRSGTTDTQYF,TGTGCCATCGGTCGGAGCGGGACCACAGATACGCAGTATTTT
TRBJ2-5,TRBD1,TRBV30,NA,CAWSVHRGFKETQYF,TGTGCCTGGAGTGTCCACAGGGGGTTTAAAGAGACCCAGTACTTC
TRBJ2-5,NA,TRBV5-4,once,CASSSTGRFNETQYF,TGTGCCAGCAGCTCGACAGGGAGGTTTAACGAGACCCAGTACTTC
TRBJ2-7,NA,TRBV21-1,NA,CASSKGDKEKLGREQYF,TGTGCCAGCAGCAAAGGGGACAAGGAGAAATTAGGGCGCGAGCAGTACTTC
TRBJ1-3,TRBD1,TRBV7-9,NA,CASSLSGQGNTIYF,TGTGCCAGCAGCTTGTCGGGACAGGGGAACACCATATATTTT
TRBJ1-2,NA,TRBV13,NA,CASSSTTEPNYGYTF,TGTGCCAGCAGCTCAACGACGGAGCCTAACTATGGCTACACCTTC
TRBJ1-5,NA,TRBV19,NA,CASRTTGHNQPQHF,TGTGCCAGTAGAACCACAGGGCATAATCAGCCCCAGCATTTT
TRBJ2-3,NA,TRBV5-8,NA,CASTKRELQRDTQYF,TGTGCCAGCACCAAAAGGGAGCTTCAAAGGGATACGCAGTATTTT
TRBJ2-3,TRBD2,TRBV7-9,NA,CASRLLAGVLDTQYF,TGTGCCAGCAGACTACTAGCGGGAGTTTTAGATACGCAGTATTTT
TRBJ1-5,TRBD1,TRBV6-5,once,CASRTGNQPQHF,TGTGCCAGCAGGACAGGGAATCAGCCCCAGCATTTT
TRBJ2-5,TRBD2,TRBV7-8,NA,CASSLSPSGLAGQETQYF,TGTGCCAGCAGCCTTAGTCCTTCGGGACTAGCGGGGCAAGAGACCCAGTACTTC
TRBJ1-2,TRBD1,TRBV6-2/TRBV6-3,NA,CASSGTGQGAADGYTF,TGTGCCAGCAGCGGGACAGGACAGGGGGCCGCTGATGGCTACACCTTC
TRBJ1-3,NA,TRBV11-2,NA,CASSPQYSGNTIYF,TGTGCCAGCAGCCCTCAGTACTCTGGAAACACCATATATTTT
TRBJ2-3,TRBD2,TRBV3-1/TRBV3-2,NA,CASSLKRGGRTDTQYF,TGTGCCAGCAGCCTCAAGCGGGGGGGCCGGACAGATACGCAGTATTTT
TRBJ1-1,NA,TRBV18,NA,CASSPATGLNTEAFF,TGTGCCAGCTCACCAGCAACAGGGCTGAACACTGAAGCTTTCTTT
TRBJ1-1,TRBD1,TRBV19,NA,CASSRGQGATEAFF,TGTGCCAGTAGTAGGGGACAGGGAGCAACTGAAGCTTTCTTT
TRBJ1-3,NA,TRBV14,NA,CASSSQGTGGNTIYF,TGTGCCAGCAGTTCGCAGGGAACAGGCGGAAACACCATATATTTT
TRBJ2-3,TRBD2,TRBV5-1,NA,CASSKVAGTDTQYF,TGCGCCAGCAGCAAAGTAGCGGGGACAGATACGCAGTATTTT
TRBJ2-5,NA,TRBV5-1,NA,CASSLVTGKETQYF,TGCGCCAGCAGCTTGGTAACGGGAAAAGAGACCCAGTACTTC
TRBJ1-3,TRBD1,TRBV11-2,NA,CASTHRGGGSGNTIYF,TGTGCCAGCACCCACCGAGGGGGCGGCTCTGGAAACACCATATATTTT
TRBJ2-5,NA,TRBV28,NA,CASGIGEVGQETQYF,TGTGCCAGCGGAATTGGGGAGGTGGGGCAAGAGACCCAGTACTTC
TRBJ2-7,TRBD1,TRBV9,NA,CASSFGQGDYEQYF,TGTGCCAGCAGCTTCGGACAGGGGGACTACGAGCAGTACTTC
TRBJ1-4,NA,TRBV10-1,once,CASRKQPTNEKLFF,TGCGCCAGCAGGAAACAGCCAACTAATGAAAAACTGTTTTTT
TRBJ1-3,TRBD1,TRBV10-3,NA,CAIRPTGTGGGTIYF,TGTGCCATCAGGCCTACCGGGACAGGGGGAGGAACCATATATTTT
TRBJ2-7,NA,TRBV6-6,NA,CASMGSGSYEQYF,TGTGCCAGCATGGGAAGCGGTTCCTACGAGCAGTACTTC
TRBJ1-2,TRBD1,TRBV5-1,NA,CASSLGDRDEGYTF,TGCGCCAGCAGCTTGGGAGACAGGGATGAAGGCTACACCTTC
TRBJ1-5,NA,TRBV2,NA,CASSEGGGNNQPQHF,TGTGCCAGCAGTGAAGGAGGGGGAAACAATCAGCCCCAGCATTTT
TRBJ1-3,NA,TRBV28,NA,CASSLLLELAGNTIYF,TGTGCCAGCAGTTTATTACTAGAATTGGCGGGAAACACCATATATTTT
TRBJ2-2,NA,TRBV5-1,NA,CASTPGMGGTGELFF,TGCGCCAGCACCCCTGGCATGGGGGGCACCGGGGAGCTGTTTTTT
TRBJ2-3,NA,TRBV19,NA,CASTSMGSLDTQYF,TGTGCCAGTACCTCGATGGGGAGTTTGGATACGCAGTATTTT
TRBJ1-1,NA,TRBV11-3,NA,CASSEGEGMNTEAFF,TGTGCCAGCAGCGAAGGGGAGGGGATGAACACTGAAGCTTTCTTT
TRBJ1-1,NA,TRBV5-5,NA,CASSLAGGVFATEAFF,TGTGCCAGCAGCTTGGCCGGGGGAGTCTTCGCCACTGAAGCTTTCTTT
TRBJ2-1,TRBD2,TRBV3-1/TRBV3-2,NA,CASSQAGLAGASGEQFF,TGTGCCAGCAGCCAGGCGGGACTAGCGGGAGCTTCCGGTGAGCAGTTCTTC
TRBJ1-1,NA,TRBV7-8,NA,CASSLRGEDTEAFF,TGTGCCAGCAGCTTACGGGGGGAGGACACTGAAGCTTTCTTT